A single sample is the source of the 27 T cell receptor beta chains below, sequenced in a study of shared clonotypes between healthy human individuals. The method was immunoSEQ multiplex PCR; TCRdb's version includes in-frame clones alone and lacks a portion of them. The table shows under 850,000 clones, with nearly 95% occurring only once. Terminally differentiated effector memory CD45RA+ cells were excluded by CCR7 positive selection of CD45RO-negative cells. The specimen was naive CD8+ T cells sorted from blood. These receptors all come from a man aged 25 to 40 in good health.

This chain connects TRBV5-6 to TRBJ1-4; TRBD1 matches 7 bases. The CDR3 is 15 amino acids. Germline V gene lookup returns CDR1 SGHDT and CDR2 YYEEEE. V lost 0 bases, J lost 8 bases, and 7 bases stayed unmatched. The CDR3 DNA sequence: TGTGCCAGCAGCTTGGCTGCAGGGGGAAACGAAAAACTGTTTTTT. Its protein product is CASSLAAGGNEKLFF. Filled out from reference TRBV5-6 and TRBJ1-4, the complete variable domain reads DAGVTQSPTHLIKTRGQQVTLRCSPKSGHDTVSWYQQALGQGPQFIFQYYEEEERQRGNFPDRFSGHQFPNYSSELNVNALLLGDSALYLCASSLAAGGNEKLFFGSGTQLSVL.

This chain connects TRBV5-6 to TRBJ2-5, with a possible D match to TRBD2 (6 bases). This CDR3 spans 15 amino acids. Germline V lookup: CDR1 SGHDT, CDR2 YYEEEE. V lost 0 bases to trimming and J lost 5 bases, with 14 bases between them. For the CDR3, the DNA is TGTGCCAGCAGCTTGGAGCAGGGCCGGGGGGAGACCCAGTACTTC. It translates to CASSLEQGRGETQYF.

The chain uses TRBV11-2 and TRBJ2-7; D is ambiguous. V shed 1 base and J shed 6 bases, with 13 bases lying between them. From germline, CDR1 is SGHAT and CDR2 FQNNGV. This CDR3 comprises 14 residues. The CDR3 loop reads CASSLVGLGAEQYF. The CDR3, as DNA: TGTGCCAGCAGCTTAGTCGGGTTGGGCGCCGAGCAGTACTTC.

This chain uses TRBV4-1 with TRBJ2-7; 9 nucleotides line up with TRBD2. CDR1 and CDR2 from the germline V gene are MGHRA and YSYEKL. The V and J ends lost 0 bases and 2 bases, in that order; junction bases with no gene match: 5. The CDR3 spans 16 residues. The CDR3, as DNA: TGCGCCAGCAGCCAAGAGCCGACTAGCGGAGCCTACGAGCAGTACTTC. Protein: CASSQEPTSGAYEQYF.

The chain carries TRBV27 and TRBJ1-1, with 9 bases aligning to TRBD1. With V trimmed by 8 bases and J by 0 bases, 4 bases remained unmatched. The germline CDR1 and CDR2 sequences are MNHEY and SMNVEV (reference sequence). CDR3 size: 14 residues. CDR3 sequence (DNA): TGTGCCAGCGGGAGACAGGGGGTGAACACTGAAGCTTTCTTT. As protein: CASGRQGVNTEAFF.

The V and J genes are TRBV7-9 and TRBJ2-5; a possible D gene is TRBD2 (5 bases). V was cut by 1 base and J by 5 bases, with 14 bases left in between. Germline CDR1 is SEHNR and CDR2 is FQNEAQ (reference sequence). The CDR3 spans 15 residues. DNA for the CDR3: TGTGCCAGCAGCTTAGAACGGGCAGGCGGGGAGACCCAGTACTTC. This codes for CASSLERAGGETQYF.

The chain carries TRBV19 and TRBJ2-7; weak D call: TRBD1 (5 bases). V shed 3 bases and J shed 3 bases, with 9 bases lying between them. The CDR3 is made up of 13 amino acids. The germline V gene encodes CDR1 LNHDA and CDR2 SQIVND (reference sequence). CDR3 region: CASSIQGFYEQYF. The CDR3, as DNA: TGTGCCAGTAGTATCCAGGGTTTCTACGAGCAGTACTTC.

This chain connects TRBV28 to TRBJ2-7, with TRBD1 identical over 7 bases. Germline lookup yields CDR1 MDHEN and CDR2 SYDVKM. The CDR3 totals 13 residues. The CDR3 here is CGGLKQGAYEQYF. CDR3 in DNA: TGTGGAGGTTTAAAGCAGGGGGCCTACGAGCAGTACTTC.

This chain connects TRBV7-7 to TRBJ2-7; 9 bases match TRBD1. V lost 5 bases and J lost 5; bases outside the gene matches: 7. The CDR3 has 14 amino acids. CDR1 and CDR2 from the germline V gene are SSHAT and FNYEAQ (reference sequence). The CDR3 DNA reads as TGTGCCAGCAGCCCCGGGACAGGGTTAAACGAGCAGTACTTC. This sequence encodes CASSPGTGLNEQYF. Complete variable domain (other parts from reference TRBV7-7 and TRBJ2-7): GAGVSQSPRYKVTKRGQDVTLRCDPISSHATLYWYQQALGQGPEFLTYFNYEAQPDKSGLPSDRFSAERPEGSISTLTIQRTEQRDSAMYRCASSPGTGLNEQYFGPGTRLTVT.

Written as DNA, the CDR3 is TGTGCCAGCAGCTTGGAGGCAGGGGTCGGGGAGCTGTTTTTT. Its protein is CASSLEAGVGELFF. This chain connects TRBV5-4 to TRBJ2-2; possible D gene TRBD1, 6 bases. The V end lost 0 bases, the J end lost 7 bases, and 10 bases lay between the germline ends. In germline, CDR1 is SGHNT, CDR2 YYREEE (reference sequence). This CDR3 contains 14 residues. The full variable domain, with the rest looked up from reference TRBV5-4 and TRBJ2-2, is ETGVTQSPTHLIKTRGQQVTLRCSSQSGHNTVSWYQQALGQGPQFIFQYYREEENGRGNFPPRFSGLQFPNYSSELNVNALELDDSALYLCASSLEAGVGELFFGEGSRLTVL.

The chain employs TRBV5-1 and TRBJ2-7; no clear D gene. Germline CDR1 reads SGHRS; CDR2 reads YFSETQ. V lost 4 bases and J lost 3, with 17 bases in between. This CDR3 has 15 amino acids. The CDR3 protein is CASSQISGDNYEQYF. CDR3 coding DNA: TGCGCCAGCAGCCAGATTTCAGGAGACAACTACGAGCAGTACTTC.

This chain joins TRBV28 and TRBJ1-3; D is unresolved. Germline CDR1 is MDHEN and CDR2 is SYDVKM. V shed 2 bases and J shed 0 bases, with 8 bases lying between them. The CDR3 is 15 residues long. The CDR3, as DNA: TGTGCCAGCAGTTTAGACCCGTTCTCTGGAAACACCATATATTTT. It codes for CASSLDPFSGNTIYF.

The CDR3 protein is CATPGQPREQYF. For the CDR3, the DNA is TGTGCCACTCCGGGACAGCCTCGGGAGCAGTACTTC. The chain recombines TRBV7-3 with TRBJ2-7; 7 bases are shared with TRBD1. J gave up 7 bases and V 10 bases, and 10 bases lay outside the gene matches. Germline CDR1 reads SGHTA; CDR2 reads FQGTGA. The CDR3 totals 12 residues. Combining the CDR3 with reference TRBV7-3 and TRBJ2-7 gives the whole variable domain GAGVSQTPSNKVTEKGKYVELRCDPISGHTALYWYRQSLGQGPEFLIYFQGTGAADDSGLPNDRFFAVRPEGSVSTLKIQRTERGDSAVYLCATPGQPREQYFGPGTRLTVT.

The chain joins TRBV7-9 to TRBJ2-7; 9 nucleotides line up with TRBD1. J lost 4 bases, V lost 6 bases, and 16 bases had no gene match. From germline, CDR1 is SEHNR and CDR2 FQNEAQ (reference sequence). The CDR3 contains 17 residues. CDR3 amino acids: CASSSRGDQDRGYEQYF. As DNA, the CDR3 is TGTGCCAGCAGTTCGCGGGGTGATCAGGACAGGGGATACGAGCAGTACTTC.

The chain recombines TRBV28 with TRBJ2-3; 7 nucleotides agree with TRBD1. CDR1 and CDR2 from the germline V gene are MDHEN and SYDVKM. The CDR3 extends over 16 amino acids. With 3 bases clipped from V and 0 bases from J, the junction kept 6 bases outside the gene matches. The CDR3 DNA is TGTGCCAGCAGTTTCTATGGACAGGCTAGCACAGATACGCAGTATTTT. Encoded protein: CASSFYGQASTDTQYF.

V is TRBV5-4 and J is TRBJ2-7; D is possibly TRBD2 (6 bases). Trimming pared 5 bases from V and 5 bases from J, leaving 11 bases between. The CDR3 loop spans 12 amino acids. Germline loops: CDR1 SGHNT, CDR2 YYREEE (reference sequence). CDR3 region: CASSPEGDEQYF. CDR3 nucleotides: TGTGCCAGCAGTCCGGAGGGAGACGAGCAGTACTTC.

This rearrangement joins TRBV5-1 to TRBJ2-7; 14 bases fit TRBD2. The CDR3 has 16 amino acids. With 0 bases clipped from V and 6 bases from J, the junction kept 5 bases outside the gene matches. The germline V gene has CDR1 SGHRS and CDR2 YFSETQ. The CDR3 loop is CASSLEGTSGSGEQYF. CDR3 in DNA: TGCGCCAGCAGCTTGGAAGGGACTAGCGGGAGTGGCGAGCAGTACTTC.

The table lists this clone with a count of one. This chain uses TRBV29-1 with TRBJ2-1; TRBD2 aligns across 10 bases. V dropped 6 bases and J dropped 7; count of bases not matched to a gene: 12. The V gene's germline CDR1 is SQVTM and CDR2 ANQGSEA. The CDR3 length is 15 residues. The CDR3 DNA reads as TGCAGCGTCGTCGGTCTAGCGGGAGCGGGGAATGAGCAGTTCTTC. Translation gives CSVVGLAGAGNEQFF.

This clone appeared a single time. The V call is TRBV7-9, the J call TRBJ2-3, with 7 bases matching TRBD2. This CDR3 is built from 16 residues. The V segment lost 7 bases and the J segment 4 bases; nucleotides outside the gene matches: 14. CDR1 and CDR2 (germline): SEHNR, FQNEAQ (reference sequence). The CDR3 DNA reads TGTGCCAGCAACGGGGGGTCGGGTAGCGGTGCAGATACGCAGTATTTT. Its protein is CASNGGSGSGADTQYF.

CDR3 sequence: CASSLAESYEQYF. The CDR3 DNA reads as TGTGCCAGCAGTTTAGCGGAGTCCTACGAGCAGTACTTC. The rearrangement joins TRBV27 to TRBJ2-7, with D unclear. From germline, CDR1 is MNHEY and CDR2 SMNVEV (reference sequence). The CDR3 covers 13 residues. Trimming pared 2 bases from V and 1 base from J, leaving 6 bases between.

This chain links TRBV5-3 with TRBJ2-7, with D possibly matching TRBD1 (6 bases). TRBV5-3 is annotated as an ORF whose role is uncertain. CDR3 length: 19 residues. Trimming pared 4 bases from V and 0 bases from J, leaving 26 bases between. CDR3: CARSLDRPFEYSSSYEQYF. In nucleotides, the CDR3 is TGTGCCAGAAGCCTGGACAGACCCTTTGAGTATTCTAGCTCCTACGAGCAGTACTTC.

This clone has a single count. The chain recombines TRBV28 with TRBJ2-3, with D perhaps TRBD2 (6 bases). V lost 7 bases to trimming and J lost 2 bases, with 13 bases between them. CDR1 MDHEN and CDR2 SYDVKM come from the germline V gene. The CDR3 has 14 residues. CDR3 region: CASTRLAYTDTQYF. The CDR3 region has the DNA TGTGCCAGCACCCGCCTAGCGTACACAGATACGCAGTATTTT.

This chain links TRBV27 with TRBJ2-3; no reliable D call. This CDR3 is 12 amino acids long. V shed 6 bases and J shed 7 bases, with 11 bases lying between them. In germline, CDR1 is MNHEY, CDR2 SMNVEV (reference sequence). CDR3 nucleotides: TGTGCCAGCAGCTCCTGGTCTAATACGCAGTATTTT. Protein product: CASSSWSNTQYF.

V gene TRBV4-3 combines with J gene TRBJ1-3; TRBD1 agrees at 7 bases. The CDR3 consists of 14 residues. CDR1 and CDR2 from the germline V gene are LGHNA and YSLEER. The V gene end was trimmed by 2 bases and the J gene end by 6 bases; junction bases not matched to a gene: 4. CDR3 loop: CASSQSGGENTIYF. CDR3 DNA sequence: TGCGCCAGCAGCCAATCAGGGGGGGAAAACACCATATATTTT.

The chain combines TRBV4-1 with TRBJ2-4, with 11 positions matching TRBD2. The CDR3 spans 14 residues. The germline V gene has CDR1 MGHRA and CDR2 YSYEKL. Germline trimming cut 2 bases from V and 11 bases from J; bases unmatched to any gene: 5. The CDR3 coding sequence is TGCGCCAGCAGCCAAAGATCGGGACTAGCGGTTCAGTACTTC. Translation: CASSQRSGLAVQYF.

Comment on this clone: The junction differs from germline at one of its ends, possibly a read error. The J gene is TRBJ1-3, the V gene TRBV2, with unresolved D. Looked up from germline, CDR1 is SNHLY and CDR2 is FYNNEI. The CDR3 loop spans 13 amino acids. The CDR3 region is CASPSPRGNIIYF. The CDR3 region has the DNA TGTGCCAGCCCGAGCCCCAGAGGAAACATCATATATTTT. The full variable domain, completed using reference TRBV2 and TRBJ1-3, is EPEVTQTPSHQVTQMGQEVILRCVPISNHLYFYWYRQILGQKVEFLVSFYNNEISEKSEIFDDQFSVERPDGSNFTLKIRSTKLEDSAMYFCASPSPRGNIIYFGEGSWLTVV.

The chain couples TRBV5-1 to TRBJ2-3; D remains ambiguous. The CDR3 covers 15 residues. Looked up from germline, CDR1 is SGHRS and CDR2 is YFSETQ. Trimming removed 3 bases from V and 3 bases from J, with 14 bases in between. As DNA, the CDR3 is TGCGCCAGCAGCTCGCATTTTTTTACTACAGATACGCAGTATTTT. Encoded protein: CASSSHFFTTDTQYF.